A single sample is the source of the 25 T cell receptor beta chains below, sequenced in a study of cytomegalovirus exposure and HLA in healthy donors (TCRdb year 2017). Libraries came from the immunoSEQ multiplex PCR assay. For the multiplex PCR, a mixture combining 60 forward primers for TCR Vbeta segments and 13 reverse primers for TCR Jbeta segments was used. TCRdb re-hosts the immuneACCESS table, in-frame sequences only. Its copies lack some clones; in the studies checked, an unresolved V gene accounts for under half of them, and the cause for the rest is not known. The sample profile shows approximately 160,000 clones; approximately 77% of them were found once. The ten largest clones take up roughly 1.5% of the sample. Sequencing input: PBMCs. The receptors shown here come from a male donor in good health and CMV-seronegative.

This rearrangement joins TRBV11-2 to TRBJ1-1; D gene ambiguous. CDR3 length: 14 amino acids. CDR1 and CDR2 from the germline V gene are SGHAT and FQNNGV. The ends were cut back, 3 bases at V and 1 base at J, with 9 bases in the middle. As DNA, the CDR3 is TGTGCCAGCAGCTTTTTTGGAGGGAACACTGAAGCTTTCTTT. Translated: CASSFFGGNTEAFF.

The rearrangement links TRBV5-1 to TRBJ1-1; 7 bases are a match to TRBD1. CDR3 length: 13 amino acids. V lost 3 bases, J lost 4 bases, and 3 bases stayed unmatched. Germline CDR1 reads SGHRS; CDR2 reads YFSETQ. This CDR3 reads CASSYTGVTEAFF. CDR3 DNA: TGCGCCAGCAGCTATACAGGGGTCACTGAAGCTTTCTTT.

The genes are TRBV18 and TRBJ1-3; 8 bases align to TRBD1. There are 14 residues in the CDR3. V trimming: 3 bases; J trimming: 2 bases; junction bases outside the gene matches: 0. Germline V gene sequence: CDR1 KGHSH, CDR2 LQKENI. CDR3 residues: CASSPTGAGNTIYF. The DNA for the CDR3 is TGTGCCAGCTCACCGACAGGGGCTGGAAACACCATATATTTT. Based on the CDR3 plus reference TRBV18 and TRBJ1-3, the full variable domain is NAGVMQNPRHLVRRRGQEARLRCSPMKGHSHVYWYRQLPEEGLKFMVYLQKENIIDESGMPKERFSAEFPKEGPSILRIQQVVRGDSAAYFCASSPTGAGNTIYFGEGSWLTVV.

CDR3 sequence (DNA): TGTGCCAGCAGCGGAAAAACAGGGCTGACTGGCTACACCTTC. This sequence encodes CASSGKTGLTGYTF. The V call is TRBV7-8, the J call TRBJ1-2, with D possibly matching TRBD1 (6 bases). V was shortened by 5 bases and J by 7 bases, with 17 bases between the two germline ends. Germline values: CDR1 SGHVS, CDR2 FQNEAQ. The CDR3 sequence is 14 residues long.

This clone has only one observation. This sequence joins TRBV15 and TRBJ1-1; D not resolved. The CDR3 loop spans 17 amino acids. V was pared by 0 bases and J by 0 bases, with 14 bases between. Germline V gene lookup returns CDR1 LNHNV and CDR2 YYDKDF (reference sequence). The DNA for the CDR3 is TGTGCCACCAGCAGAGATAAGGCAGGATCCATGAACACTGAAGCTTTCTTT. The encoded protein is CATSRDKAGSMNTEAFF.

The chain combines TRBV10-2 with TRBJ1-6; tentative D call: TRBD1 (6 bases). Trimming cost V 6 bases and J 10 bases, with 16 bases left between them. Germline CDR1 reads WSHSY; CDR2 reads SAAADI. The CDR3 has 14 amino acids. CDR3 region: CASSGQLDISPLHF. CDR3 DNA sequence: TGCGCCAGCAGCGGACAGTTGGATATCTCACCCCTCCACTTT.

The rearrangement links TRBV5-1 to TRBJ1-1; no firm D call. The germline gives CDR1 SGHRS, CDR2 YFSETQ. This CDR3 contains 14 residues. Trimming removed 0 bases from V and 1 base from J, with 7 bases in between. Here the CDR3 reads CASSLALENTEAFF. The CDR3 nucleotides are TGCGCCAGCAGCTTGGCCCTAGAGAACACTGAAGCTTTCTTT.

The chain joins TRBV9 to TRBJ1-3; the match to TRBD1 covers 9 bases. The CDR3 consists of 15 residues. Trimming cost V 3 bases and J 4 bases; bases outside gene matches: 5. Germline V gives CDR1 SGDLS, CDR2 YYNGEE. CDR3 residues: CASSETGGRGNTIYF. The CDR3 coding sequence is TGTGCCAGCAGCGAGACAGGGGGAAGGGGAAACACCATATATTTT.

This clone has only one observation. The chain uses TRBV21-1 and TRBJ1-3. TRBV21-1 is designated a pseudogene. The CDR3 is 18 residues long. The CDR3 here is CASSKGGGRAHSGNTIYF. The CDR3 DNA reads TGTGCCAGCAGCAAAGGGGGGGGCAGGGCCCACTCTGGAAACACCATATATTTT.

DNA for the CDR3: TGTGCCAGCAGTTACACAGGGGGGAGCTATGGCTACACCTTC. Translated: CASSYTGGSYGYTF. This sequence joins TRBV6-5 and TRBJ1-2, with 8 bases matching TRBD1. In germline, CDR1 is MNHEY, CDR2 SVGAGI. J gave up 4 bases and V 2 bases, and 3 bases lay outside the gene matches. The CDR3 has 14 amino acids.

The chain uses TRBV30 and TRBJ1-1; a possible D gene is TRBD1 (5 bases). Looked up from germline, CDR1 is GTSNPN and CDR2 is SVGIG (reference sequence). The CDR3 is 13 residues long. V was clipped by 4 bases and J by 1 base, with 10 bases between them. The CDR3 region has the DNA TGTGCCTGGATGTGGGGGGGGAACACTGAAGCTTTCTTT. This translates into CAWMWGGNTEAFF.

The chain is built from TRBV28 and TRBJ1-6; a weak D match, TRBD1 (6 bases). The germline CDR1 and CDR2 sequences are MDHEN and SYDVKM. The germline V and J ends were trimmed by 5 bases and 10 bases, with 12 bases remaining between them. The CDR3 loop spans 13 amino acids. The CDR3 coding sequence is TGTGCCAGCAGTCAGGGGAATGAATCACCCCTCCACTTT. This translates into CASSQGNESPLHF.

The chain employs TRBV2 and TRBJ2-5; 11 bases line up with TRBD2. V trimming: 0 bases; J trimming: 4 bases; junction bases outside the gene matches: 4. Looked up from germline, CDR1 is SNHLY and CDR2 is FYNNEI. This CDR3 has 16 residues. CDR3 protein: CASSEALGTSGETQYF. In DNA form, the CDR3 reads TGTGCCAGCAGTGAAGCGCTGGGGACTAGCGGAGAGACCCAGTACTTC.

The chain uses TRBV9 and TRBJ2-5, with TRBD2 identical over 10 bases. Germline-derived CDR1 and CDR2 are SGDLS and YYNGEE. This CDR3 contains 17 residues. V lost 1 base and J lost 5; bases outside the gene matches: 11. CDR3 nucleotides: TGTGCCAGCAGCGTAATGGGGGGTAGCGGGGGGATTGAGACCCAGTACTTC. As protein: CASSVMGGSGGIETQYF.

This chain joins TRBV5-1 and TRBJ2-3; 14 nucleotides align to TRBD2. The CDR3 is 19 residues long. CDR1 is SGHRS and CDR2 is YFSETQ in the germline V gene. The J segment lost 7 bases and the V segment lost 0 bases, leaving 13 bases of the junction unmatched. The CDR3 reads CASSLGPGLAGALINTQYF. The DNA of the CDR3 is TGCGCCAGCAGCTTGGGTCCGGGACTAGCGGGGGCCTTGATAAATACGCAGTATTTT.

The chain is built from TRBV13 and TRBJ2-5; D may be TRBD1 (6 bases). The end of the DNA fits TRBJ2-7 better, so the J call may be wrong. Germline V gene data show CDR1 as PRHDT and CDR2 as FYEKMQ (reference sequence). This CDR3 is 14 amino acids long. Written as DNA, the CDR3 is TGTGCCAGCAGCCAAGGGGCAGGGGACTACGAGCAGTACTTC. It specifies CASSQGAGDYEQYF.

The chain uses TRBV19 and TRBJ1-4; no clear D. The V gene's germline CDR1 is LNHDA and CDR2 SQIVND (reference sequence). The CDR3 has 15 amino acids. The ends were cut back, 4 bases at V and 7 bases at J, with 16 bases in the middle. The CDR3 region has the DNA TGTGCCAGTAGTACTCGGGATCCAGGAAGTGAAAAACTGTTTTTT. It encodes CASSTRDPGSEKLFF.

This chain uses TRBV18 with TRBJ2-2; 7 nucleotides agree with TRBD2. Germline values: CDR1 KGHSH, CDR2 LQKENI. CDR3 size: 17 residues. V lost 0 bases to trimming and J lost 2 bases; unmatched junction nucleotides: 6. The CDR3, as DNA: TGTGCCAGCTCACCACCGTCCCTAGCGGTAAACACCGGGGAGCTGTTTTTT. Translated, it gives CASSPPSLAVNTGELFF.

This CDR3 reads CASSPWTGQVYSNQPQHF. DNA of the CDR3: TGTGCCAGCAGCCCGTGGACTGGACAGGTTTATAGCAATCAGCCCCAGCATTTT. The genes are TRBV7-9 and TRBJ1-5, with TRBD1 matching over 7 bases. Germline-derived CDR1 and CDR2 are SEHNR and FQNEAQ (reference sequence). V shed 5 bases, J shed 0 bases, and the junction held 13 bases outside the gene matches. This CDR3 region has 18 residues.

The chain joins TRBV2 to TRBJ2-7; 7 nucleotides match TRBD1. Germline values: CDR1 SNHLY, CDR2 FYNNEI. Trimming cost V 6 bases and J 4 bases; bases outside gene matches: 3. This CDR3 spans 12 amino acids. The CDR3 coding sequence is TGTGCCAGCAGCAGACAGGGTTACGAGCAGTACTTC. Amino acids: CASSRQGYEQYF.

This chain links TRBV6-1 with TRBJ2-5, with D perhaps matching TRBD2 (6 bases). Trimming removed 8 bases at V and 2 bases at J, with 9 bases between. CDR1 is MNHNS, CDR2 SASEGT, per germline. This CDR3 has 12 amino acids. CDR3 region: CASRLVQETQYF. CDR3 coding DNA: TGTGCCAGCCGACTAGTTCAAGAGACCCAGTACTTC.

This clone was counted only a few times. This chain links TRBV29-1 with TRBJ1-5; tentatively, D is TRBD1 (5 bases). V lost 4 bases to trimming and J lost 7 bases, with 17 bases between them. Germline-derived CDR1 and CDR2 are SQVTM and ANQGSEA. The CDR3 spans 14 residues. The CDR3 DNA reads as TGCAGCGTTGCGGGTCAGGGTGTGGGACAGCCCCAGCATTTT. It translates to CSVAGQGVGQPQHF.

The rearrangement uses TRBV5-1 and TRBJ2-3; 9 bases align to TRBD1. The V segment lost 4 bases and the J segment 2 bases; nucleotides outside the gene matches: 5. CDR1 and CDR2 from the germline V gene are SGHRS and YFSETQ. The CDR3 is 15 residues long. In DNA form, the CDR3 reads TGCGCCAGCAGCGCGGGACAGGGCTCCACAGATACGCAGTATTTT. Protein product: CASSAGQGSTDTQYF.

This clone was seen once. The chain has TRBV5-4 and TRBJ1-1; perhaps TRBD1 as D (6 bases). Trimming removed 4 bases at V and 1 base at J, with 14 bases between. This CDR3 comprises 15 residues. Germline CDR1 SGHNT, CDR2 YYREEE (reference sequence). In DNA form, the CDR3 reads TGTGCCAGCAGCGTTAGGGGGACACCGAACACTGAAGCTTTCTTT. Its protein product is CASSVRGTPNTEAFF.

The chain carries TRBV4-1 and TRBJ1-4; D gene uncertain. V lost 4 bases and J 1 base, leaving 10 bases between the germline ends. Germline loops: CDR1 MGHRA, CDR2 YSYEKL. This CDR3 is 15 amino acids long. The DNA of the CDR3 is TGCGCCAGCAGCCCTAATGGTCAAACTAATGAAAAACTGTTTTTT. Amino acid sequence: CASSPNGQTNEKLFF.